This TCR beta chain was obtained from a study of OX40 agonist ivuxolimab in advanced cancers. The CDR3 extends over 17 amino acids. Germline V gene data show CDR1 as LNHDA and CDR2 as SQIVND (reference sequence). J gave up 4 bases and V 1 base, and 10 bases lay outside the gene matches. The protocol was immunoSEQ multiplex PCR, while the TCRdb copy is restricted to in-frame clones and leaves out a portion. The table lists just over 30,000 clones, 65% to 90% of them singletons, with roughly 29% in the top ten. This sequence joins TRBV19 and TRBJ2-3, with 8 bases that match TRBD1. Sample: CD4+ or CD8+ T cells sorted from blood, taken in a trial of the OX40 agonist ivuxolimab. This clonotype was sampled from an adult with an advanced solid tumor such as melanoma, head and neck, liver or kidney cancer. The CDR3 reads CASSIAPGQEFADTQYF. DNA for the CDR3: TGTGCCAGTAGTATAGCCCCGGGACAGGAGTTCGCAGATACGCAGTATTTT. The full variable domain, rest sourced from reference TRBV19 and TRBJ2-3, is DGGITQSPKYLFRKEGQNVTLSCEQNLNHDAMYWYRQDPGQGLRLIYYSQIVNDFQKGDIAEGYSVSREKKESFPLTVTSAQKNPTAFYLCASSIAPGQEFADTQYFGPGTRLTVL.